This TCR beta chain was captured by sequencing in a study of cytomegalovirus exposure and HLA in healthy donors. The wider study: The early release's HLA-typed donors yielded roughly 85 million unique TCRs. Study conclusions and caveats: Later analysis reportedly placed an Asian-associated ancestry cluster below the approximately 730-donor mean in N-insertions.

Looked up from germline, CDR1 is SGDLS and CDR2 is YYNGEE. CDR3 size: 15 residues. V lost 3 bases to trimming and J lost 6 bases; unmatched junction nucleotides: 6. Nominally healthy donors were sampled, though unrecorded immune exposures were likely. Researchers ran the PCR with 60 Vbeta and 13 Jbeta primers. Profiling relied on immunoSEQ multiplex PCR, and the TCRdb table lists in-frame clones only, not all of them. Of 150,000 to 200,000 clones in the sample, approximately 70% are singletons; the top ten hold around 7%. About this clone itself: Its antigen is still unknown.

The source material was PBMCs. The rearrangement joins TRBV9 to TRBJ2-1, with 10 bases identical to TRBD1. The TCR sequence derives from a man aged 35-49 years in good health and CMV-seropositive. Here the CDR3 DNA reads TGTGCCAGCAGCGATGGGACAGGGGTCCGCAATGAGCAGTTCTTC. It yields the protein CASSDGTGVRNEQFF.